This TCR beta chain is drawn from a study of control samples from healthy donors and cancer patients. This clone was recorded once. Some clones are missing from TCRdb's copy, which holds only in-frame ones; the method was immunoSEQ multiplex PCR. Of 90,000 to 130,000 clones listed, around four fifths were seen once; the top ten hold under 8.5%. Germline assignment: CDR1 SQVTM and CDR2 ANQGSEA. This CDR3 has 15 amino acids. The V and J ends lost 0 bases and 7 bases respectively, with 16 bases between them. The rearrangement links TRBV29-1 to TRBJ2-1, with D perhaps being TRBD1 or TRBD2 (5 bases each). The sequence was collected from a man aged 18 to 30 in good health. Sequencing input: blood. Here the CDR3 reads CSVEDPSGTPNEQFF. The CDR3 DNA reads as TGCAGCGTTGAAGATCCCTCCGGGACCCCTAATGAGCAGTTCTTC.